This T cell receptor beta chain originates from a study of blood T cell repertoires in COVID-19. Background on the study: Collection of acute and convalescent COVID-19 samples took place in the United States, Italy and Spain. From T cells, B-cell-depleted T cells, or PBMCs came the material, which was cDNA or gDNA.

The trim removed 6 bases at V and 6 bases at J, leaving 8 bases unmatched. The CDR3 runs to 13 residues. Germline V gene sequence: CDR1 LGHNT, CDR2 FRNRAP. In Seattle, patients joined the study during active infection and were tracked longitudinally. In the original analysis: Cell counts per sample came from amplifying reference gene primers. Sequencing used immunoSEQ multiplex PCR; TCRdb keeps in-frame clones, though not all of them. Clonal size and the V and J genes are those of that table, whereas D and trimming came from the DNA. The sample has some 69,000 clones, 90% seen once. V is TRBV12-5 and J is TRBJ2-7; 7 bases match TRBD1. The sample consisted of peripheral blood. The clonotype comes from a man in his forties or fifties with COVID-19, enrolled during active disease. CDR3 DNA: TGTGCTAGTGGATCCAGGGGGTTAAGCGAGCAGTACTTC. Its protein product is CASGSRGLSEQYF.